This T cell receptor beta chain was observed in a study of cytomegalovirus exposure and HLA in healthy donors. The donors (healthy individuals) were bone marrow donors. Concerning this clone itself: No antigen is known for it.

Primers: 60 Vbeta forward and 13 Jbeta reverse. Measured with immunoSEQ multiplex PCR; TCRdb has only the in-frame clones, and not every one. The data contain 100,000 to 150,000 clones, around 80% of them seen just once; the ten biggest clones take up around 2.7%. Overall study findings and caveats: In a later analysis, a genetic analysis reported fewer productive-TCR N-insertions in an Asian-associated ancestry cluster than the cohort average. Researchers reportedly found TCR beta sequences accurately predicted most subjects' HLA-A and HLA-B alleles.

Germline values: CDR1 SGHTA, CDR2 FQGTGA. Trimming cost V 2 bases and J 2 bases; bases outside gene matches: 4. This CDR3 has 15 amino acids. Sequenced input: PBMCs. This chain links TRBV7-3 with TRBJ2-3; 7 bases fit TRBD2. This TCR derives from a woman aged 40 to 49 in good health and CMV-seropositive. The CDR3 here is CASSLGGVDTDTQYF. The DNA of the CDR3 is TGTGCCAGCAGCTTAGGGGGGGTGGACACAGATACGCAGTATTTT.